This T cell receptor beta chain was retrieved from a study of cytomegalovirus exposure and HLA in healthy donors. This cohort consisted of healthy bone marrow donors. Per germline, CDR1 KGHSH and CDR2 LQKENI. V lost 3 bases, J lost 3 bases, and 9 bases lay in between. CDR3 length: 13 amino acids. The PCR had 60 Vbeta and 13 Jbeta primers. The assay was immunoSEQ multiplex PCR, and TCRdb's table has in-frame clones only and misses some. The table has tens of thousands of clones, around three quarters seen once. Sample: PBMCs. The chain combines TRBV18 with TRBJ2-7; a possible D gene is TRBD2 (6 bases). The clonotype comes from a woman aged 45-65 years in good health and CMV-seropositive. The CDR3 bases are TGTGCCAGCTCACCGGACTACCACTACGAGCAGTACTTC. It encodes CASSPDYHYEQYF.